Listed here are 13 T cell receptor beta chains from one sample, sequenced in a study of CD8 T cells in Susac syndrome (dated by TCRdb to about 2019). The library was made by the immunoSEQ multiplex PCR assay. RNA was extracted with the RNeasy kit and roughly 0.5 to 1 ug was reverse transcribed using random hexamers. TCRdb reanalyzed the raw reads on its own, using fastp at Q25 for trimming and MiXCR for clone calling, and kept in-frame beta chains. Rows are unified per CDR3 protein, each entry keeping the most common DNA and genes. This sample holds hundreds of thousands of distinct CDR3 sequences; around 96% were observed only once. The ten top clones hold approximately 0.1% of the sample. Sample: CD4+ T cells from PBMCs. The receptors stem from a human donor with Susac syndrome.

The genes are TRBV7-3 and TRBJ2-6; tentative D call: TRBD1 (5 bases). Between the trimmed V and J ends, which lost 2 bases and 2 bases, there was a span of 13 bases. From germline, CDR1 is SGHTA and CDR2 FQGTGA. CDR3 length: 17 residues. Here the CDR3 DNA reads TGTGCCAGCAGCTTAGTGCAGGGCCCCCCTGGGGCCAACGTCCTGACTTTC. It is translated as CASSLVQGPPGANVLTF.

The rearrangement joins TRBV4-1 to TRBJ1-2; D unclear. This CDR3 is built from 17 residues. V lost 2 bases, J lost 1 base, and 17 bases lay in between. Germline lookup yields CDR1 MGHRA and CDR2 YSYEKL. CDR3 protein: CASSQQLGERSNYGYTF. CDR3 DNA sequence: TGCGCCAGCAGCCAACAACTGGGAGAGAGGAGTAACTATGGCTACACCTTC.

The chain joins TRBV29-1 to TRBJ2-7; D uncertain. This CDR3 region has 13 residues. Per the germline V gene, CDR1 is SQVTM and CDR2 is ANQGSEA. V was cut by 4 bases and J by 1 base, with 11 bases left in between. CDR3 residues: CSVGTFPSYEQYF. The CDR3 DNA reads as TGCAGCGTTGGCACCTTCCCATCCTACGAGCAGTACTTC.

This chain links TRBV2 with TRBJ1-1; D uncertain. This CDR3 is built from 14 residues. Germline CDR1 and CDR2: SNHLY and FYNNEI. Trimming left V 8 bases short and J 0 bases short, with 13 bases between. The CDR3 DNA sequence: TGTGCCAGCCTTAAAGGGCGGATGAACACTGAAGCTTTCTTT. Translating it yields CASLKGRMNTEAFF.

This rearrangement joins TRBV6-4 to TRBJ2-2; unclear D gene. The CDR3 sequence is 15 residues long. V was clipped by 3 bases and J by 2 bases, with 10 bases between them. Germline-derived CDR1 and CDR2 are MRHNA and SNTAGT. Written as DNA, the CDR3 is TGTGCCAGCAGTGAGGACGGGCTAAACACCGGGGAGCTGTTTTTT. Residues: CASSEDGLNTGELFF.

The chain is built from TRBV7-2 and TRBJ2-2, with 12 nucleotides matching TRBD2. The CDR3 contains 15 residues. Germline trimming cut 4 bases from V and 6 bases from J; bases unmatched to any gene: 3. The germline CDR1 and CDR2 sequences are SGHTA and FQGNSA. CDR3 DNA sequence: TGTGCCAGCAGCTACAGGACTAGCGGGGCCGGGGAGCTGTTTTTT. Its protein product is CASSYRTSGAGELFF.

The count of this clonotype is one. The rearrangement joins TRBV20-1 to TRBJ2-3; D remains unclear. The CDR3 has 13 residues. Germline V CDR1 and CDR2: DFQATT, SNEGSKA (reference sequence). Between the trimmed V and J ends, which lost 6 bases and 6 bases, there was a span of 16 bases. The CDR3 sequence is CSAEVGMGDTQYF. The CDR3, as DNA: TGCAGTGCCGAGGTTGGGATGGGGGATACGCAGTATTTT.

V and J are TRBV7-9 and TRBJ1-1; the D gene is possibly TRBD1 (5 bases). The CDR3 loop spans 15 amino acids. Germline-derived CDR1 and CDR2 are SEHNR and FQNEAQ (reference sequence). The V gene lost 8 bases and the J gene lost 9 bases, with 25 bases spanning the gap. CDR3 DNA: TGTGCCAGCTTAAACCTACAGGCTGGGGCGGGTCAAGCTTTCTTT. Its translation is CASLNLQAGAGQAFF.

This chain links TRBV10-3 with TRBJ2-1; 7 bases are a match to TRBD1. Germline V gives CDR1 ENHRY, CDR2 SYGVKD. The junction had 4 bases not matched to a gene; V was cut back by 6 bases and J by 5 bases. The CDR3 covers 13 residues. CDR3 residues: CAISPTGDNEQFF. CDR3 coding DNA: TGTGCCATCAGCCCTACAGGGGACAATGAGCAGTTCTTC.

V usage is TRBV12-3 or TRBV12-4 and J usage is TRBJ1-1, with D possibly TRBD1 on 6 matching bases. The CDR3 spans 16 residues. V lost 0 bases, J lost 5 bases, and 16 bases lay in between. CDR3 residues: CASSLAGGLAGTEAFF. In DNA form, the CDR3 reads TGTGCCAGCAGTTTAGCGGGGGGCCTGGCGGGTACTGAAGCTTTCTTT.

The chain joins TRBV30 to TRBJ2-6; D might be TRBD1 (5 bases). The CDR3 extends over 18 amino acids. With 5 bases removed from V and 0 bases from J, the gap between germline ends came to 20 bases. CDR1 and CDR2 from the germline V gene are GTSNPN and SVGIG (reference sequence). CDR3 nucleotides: TGTGCCTGGTGGCTTGGGCCAGGGAAAATCTCTGGGGCCAACGTCCTGACTTTC. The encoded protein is CAWWLGPGKISGANVLTF.

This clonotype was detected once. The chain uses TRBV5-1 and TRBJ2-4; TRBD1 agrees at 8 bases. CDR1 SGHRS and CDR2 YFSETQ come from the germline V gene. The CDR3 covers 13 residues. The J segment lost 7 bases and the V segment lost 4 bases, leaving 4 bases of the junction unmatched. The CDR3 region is CASSQDRANIQYF. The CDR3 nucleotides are TGCGCCAGCAGCCAGGACAGGGCGAACATTCAGTACTTC.

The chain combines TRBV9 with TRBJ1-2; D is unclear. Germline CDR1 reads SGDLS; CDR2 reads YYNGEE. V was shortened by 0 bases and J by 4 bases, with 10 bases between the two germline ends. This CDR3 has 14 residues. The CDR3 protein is CASSVDAGIYGYTF. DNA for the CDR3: TGTGCCAGCAGCGTAGACGCAGGAATCTATGGCTACACCTTC.